A single sample is the source of the 8 T cell receptor beta chains below, sequenced in a study of T cell repertoires in cytomegalovirus infection. TCRdb used MiXCR to reprocess the reads, holding one entry per CDR3 protein. The sample contains approximately 120,000 distinct CDR3 sequences, 25% to 35% of which appear only once. Their antigen targets remain unknown. Sample: CD8+ T cells from cultured PBMCs, taken from culture after CMV antigen stimulation. The receptors here all came from a human donor in good health (CMV status not recorded). Some clones in this sample may be carry-over from other donors' samples.

This clonotype was seen a handful of times. This chain links TRBV6-6 with TRBJ1-5; D gene ambiguous. Germline loops: CDR1 MNHNY, CDR2 SVGAGI (reference sequence). Deletions cut 4 bases from V and 0 bases from J, with 16 bases between. This CDR3 contains 17 residues. The CDR3 protein is CASSFAGLRHSNQPQHF. The CDR3 bases are TGTGCCAGCAGTTTCGCGGGTTTGAGACATAGCAATCAGCCCCAGCATTTT.

V and J are TRBV4-2 and TRBJ2-7; tentatively, D is TRBD1 or TRBD2 (5 bases each). Germline V CDR1 and CDR2: LGHNA, YNFKEQ. This CDR3 is 15 amino acids long. V dropped 1 base and J dropped 3 bases, with 13 bases sitting between them. The CDR3 spells CASSQGSRERYEQYF. CDR3 DNA sequence: TGTGCCAGCAGCCAAGGATCCAGGGAGCGCTACGAGCAGTACTTC.

This chain joins TRBV11-2 and TRBJ1-4; D is undetermined. Germline V CDR1 and CDR2: SGHAT, FQNNGV. The V and J ends lost 8 bases and 2 bases respectively, with 12 bases between them. The CDR3 runs 14 residues. The CDR3 loop is CASGDWMTNEKLFF. The CDR3 coding sequence is TGTGCCAGCGGCGACTGGATGACTAATGAAAAACTGTTTTTT.

V and J are TRBV7-8 and TRBJ1-6, with D perhaps TRBD1 (5 bases). Trimming left V 2 bases short and J 10 bases short, with 9 bases between. Germline loops: CDR1 SGHVS, CDR2 FQNEAQ. The CDR3 sequence is 13 residues long. The CDR3 DNA reads TGTGCCAGCAGCTTATCCAGGGCCTCACCCCTCCACTTT. This translates into CASSLSRASPLHF.

A word on this clonotype: The junction and the germline gene differ at one end; a read error may be behind it. V is TRBV6-8 and J is TRBJ1-1; perhaps TRBD1 as D (5 bases). The CDR3 covers 15 residues. CDR1 MNHGY and CDR2 SAAAGT come from the germline V gene. The CDR3 DNA reads TGTGCCAGCACCCCGCGGGCGGGGGGAATGACTGAAGCTTTTTTT. Amino acids: CASTPRAGGMTEAFF.

This clonotype occurred a few times. The DNA for the CDR3 is TGCGCCAGCAGCCAAGATGGGTGGACCCTCGGCTCCTATAATTCACCCCTCCACTTT. This sequence encodes CASSQDGWTLGSYNSPLHF. The chain combines TRBV4-1 with TRBJ1-6; D is uncertain. The V end lost 0 bases, the J end lost 0 bases, and 15 bases lay between the germline ends. The germline gives CDR1 MGHRA, CDR2 YSYEKL. CDR3 length: 19 amino acids.

The V and J genes are TRBV20-1 and TRBJ2-1, with D perhaps matching TRBD1 (6 bases). The CDR3 is 15 amino acids. Trimming stripped 0 bases from V and 4 bases from J, with 13 bases between. The V gene's germline CDR1 is DFQATT and CDR2 SNEGSKA (reference sequence). CDR3 coding DNA: TGCAGTGCTAGAGAACTGGACAGAGTTTACAATGAGCAGTTCTTC. Translating gives CSARELDRVYNEQFF.

The sample holds a few counts of this clonotype. The rearrangement uses TRBV7-2 and TRBJ1-3; weak D call: TRBD1 (6 bases). V was trimmed by 4 bases and J by 0 bases, leaving 10 bases between them. Germline V gene sequence: CDR1 SGHTA, CDR2 FQGNSA. This CDR3 has 15 amino acids. The CDR3 nucleotides read TGTGCCAGCAGCTCCAGGGGAGGCTCTGGAAACACCATATATTTT. Residues: CASSSRGGSGNTIYF.